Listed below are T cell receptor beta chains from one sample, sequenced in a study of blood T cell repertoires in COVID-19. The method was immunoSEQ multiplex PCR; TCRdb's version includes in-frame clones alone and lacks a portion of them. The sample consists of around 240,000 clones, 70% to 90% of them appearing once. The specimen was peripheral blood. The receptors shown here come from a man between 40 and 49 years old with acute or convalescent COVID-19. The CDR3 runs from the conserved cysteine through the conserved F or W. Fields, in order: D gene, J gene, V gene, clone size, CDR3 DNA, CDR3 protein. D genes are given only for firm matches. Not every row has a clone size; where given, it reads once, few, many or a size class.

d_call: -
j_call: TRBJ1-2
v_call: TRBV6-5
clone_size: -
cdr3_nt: TGTGCCACCGTTTTCGACGGAGACTATGGCTACACCTTC
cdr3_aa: CATVFDGDYGYTF

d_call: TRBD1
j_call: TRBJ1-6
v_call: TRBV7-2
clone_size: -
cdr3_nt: TGTGCCAGCAGCCCGAGAGGACAGGGGAATTCACCCCTCCACTTT
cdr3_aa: CASSPRGQGNSPLHF

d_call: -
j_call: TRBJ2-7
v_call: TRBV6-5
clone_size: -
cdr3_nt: TGTGCCAGCAGTTACTCCACACAGGGACCCGAGCAGTACTTC
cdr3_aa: CASSYSTQGPEQYF

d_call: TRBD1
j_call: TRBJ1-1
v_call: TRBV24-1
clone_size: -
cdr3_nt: TGTGCCACCAGTGATATCCGGGACAGACTTTTCCCGAACACTGAAGCTTTCTTT
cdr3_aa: CATSDIRDRLFPNTEAFF

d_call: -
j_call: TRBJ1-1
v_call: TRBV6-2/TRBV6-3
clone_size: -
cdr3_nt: TGTGCCAGCAGTTACCAGCCGGGTACTGAAGCTTTCTTT
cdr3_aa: CASSYQPGTEAFF

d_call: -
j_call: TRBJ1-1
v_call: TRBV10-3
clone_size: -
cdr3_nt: TGTGCCATCAGGGGGGCCTTCAACACTGAAGCTTTCTTT
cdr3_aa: CAIRGAFNTEAFF

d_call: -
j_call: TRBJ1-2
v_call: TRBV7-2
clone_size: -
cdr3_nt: TGTGCCAGCAGCTTAGTAGCACGAACTACTAACTATGGCTACACCTTC
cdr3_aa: CASSLVARTTNYGYTF

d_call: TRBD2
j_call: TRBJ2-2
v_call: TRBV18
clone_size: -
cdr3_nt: TGTGCCAGCTCATCGGGACTAGCGGGGATCACCGGGGAGCTGTTTTTT
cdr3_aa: CASSSGLAGITGELFF

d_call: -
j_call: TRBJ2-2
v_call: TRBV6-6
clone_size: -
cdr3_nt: TGTGCCAGCAGTCCCGGTGAGGCAGGGCCGAACACCGGGGAGCTGTTTTTT
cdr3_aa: CASSPGEAGPNTGELFF

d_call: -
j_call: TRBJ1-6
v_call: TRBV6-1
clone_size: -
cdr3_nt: TGTGCCAGCAGTGAAATCTGGTCCCACGGGGATTCACCCCTCCACTTT
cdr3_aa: CASSEIWSHGDSPLHF

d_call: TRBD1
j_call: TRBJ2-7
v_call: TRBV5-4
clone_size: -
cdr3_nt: TGTGCCAGCAGCGGGGGACAGGGGCGCGACGAGCAGTACTTC
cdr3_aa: CASSGGQGRDEQYF

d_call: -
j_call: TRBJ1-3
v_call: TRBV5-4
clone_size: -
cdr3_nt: TGTGCCAGCAGCTTCACGTCCGGTGTCTCTGGAAACACCATATATTTT
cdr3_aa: CASSFTSGVSGNTIYF

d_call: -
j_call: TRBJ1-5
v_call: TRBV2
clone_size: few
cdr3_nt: TGTGCCAGCAGAGTCCCGGGAGACGGACAGCCCCAGCATTTT
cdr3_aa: CASRVPGDGQPQHF

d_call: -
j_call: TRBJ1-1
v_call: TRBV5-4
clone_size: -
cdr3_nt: TGTGCCAGCAGCTTGGATTGGGGAGGGAACACTGAAGCTTTCTTT
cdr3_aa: CASSLDWGGNTEAFF

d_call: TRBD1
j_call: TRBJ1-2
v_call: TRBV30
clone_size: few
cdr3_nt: TGTGCCTGGAGTGCCGGGACAGGGAGTGGCTACACCTTC
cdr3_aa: CAWSAGTGSGYTF